These 23 T cell receptor beta chains came from one sample sequenced in a study of blood T cell repertoires in COVID-19. The repertoire was sequenced with immunoSEQ multiplex PCR; TCRdb's copy has only in-frame clones and lacks some. Here the sample spans approximately 220,000 clones, roughly four fifths being singletons. Sample: peripheral blood. Receptor source: a woman aged 40 to 50 with active or convalescent COVID-19.

The J gene is TRBJ1-2, the V gene TRBV5-1; D remains ambiguous. The CDR3 extends over 16 amino acids. The germline CDR1 and CDR2 sequences are SGHRS and YFSETQ. V was clipped by 4 bases and J by 0 bases, with 16 bases between them. The CDR3 nucleotides read TGCGCCAGCAGCATGGAGTTGGGGAGAGCTAACTATGGCTACACCTTC. This encodes CASSMELGRANYGYTF. Looking up the rest from reference TRBV5-1 and TRBJ1-2 gives the full variable domain: KAGVTQTPRYLIKTRGQQVTLSCSPISGHRSVSWYQQTPGQGLQFLFEYFSETQRNKGNFPGRFSGRQFSNSRSEMNVSTLELGDSALYLCASSMELGRANYGYTFGSGTRLTVV.

The chain uses TRBV27 and TRBJ1-5; no clear D gene. Looked up from germline, CDR1 is MNHEY and CDR2 is SMNVEV (reference sequence). The CDR3 is 14 residues long. V lost 5 bases and J 7 bases, leaving 15 bases between the germline ends. The CDR3: CASSPGVAGQPQHF. The DNA for the CDR3 is TGTGCCAGCAGTCCGGGTGTAGCTGGGCAGCCCCAGCATTTT.

The rearrangement uses TRBV19 and TRBJ2-1, with TRBD2 matching 11 bases. This CDR3 is built from 17 residues. J was trimmed by 9 bases and V by 5 bases; bases with no gene match: 15. Looked up from germline, CDR1 is LNHDA and CDR2 is SQIVND (reference sequence). CDR3 amino acids: CASSEQYSGGERGEQFF. CDR3 in DNA: TGTGCCAGTAGTGAGCAATATAGCGGGGGGGAGAGGGGTGAGCAGTTCTTC.

This chain links TRBV29-1 with TRBJ2-3; TRBD1 matches at 8 bases. CDR3 length: 14 residues. V shed 7 bases, J shed 1 base, and the junction held 7 bases outside the gene matches. In germline, CDR1 is SQVTM, CDR2 ANQGSEA. The CDR3 protein is CSGTGQGRTDTQYF. The CDR3, as DNA: TGCAGCGGAACCGGACAGGGCCGCACAGATACGCAGTATTTT.

J is TRBJ2-1 and V is TRBV6-2 or TRBV6-3; 13 bases are shared with TRBD2. This CDR3 comprises 16 residues. The junction had 2 bases not matched to a gene; V was cut back by 2 bases and J by 4 bases. Germline CDR1 reads MNHEY; CDR2 reads SVGEGT. The CDR3 reads CASSYELAGGYNEQFF. As DNA, the CDR3 is TGTGCCAGCAGTTACGAACTAGCGGGGGGGTACAATGAGCAGTTCTTC.

V and J are TRBV4-1 and TRBJ2-2; 7 nucleotides agree with TRBD1. CDR1 is MGHRA and CDR2 is YSYEKL in the germline V gene. V lost 4 bases and J lost 4; bases outside the gene matches: 6. The CDR3 is made up of 15 amino acids. For the CDR3, the DNA is TGCGCCAGCAGCCCACCTGGACAGGTCACCGGGGAGCTGTTTTTT. It encodes CASSPPGQVTGELFF.

This clone was detected only once. This sequence joins TRBV29-1 and TRBJ2-3, with TRBD2 identical over 7 bases. The V and J ends lost 6 bases and 3 bases, in that order; junction bases with no gene match: 15. The CDR3 is 16 residues long. Germline CDR1 SQVTM, CDR2 ANQGSEA. The DNA of the CDR3 is TGCAGCGTCCGTGGGGGTGCCATCGGGAGGACAGATACGCAGTATTTT. Its protein is CSVRGGAIGRTDTQYF.

The CDR3 spells CASSMGQGVGGYTF. The DNA of the CDR3 is TGTGCCAGTAGTATGGGACAGGGGGTCGGGGGCTACACCTTC. This chain connects TRBV19 to TRBJ1-2; 11 nucleotides match TRBD1. Looked up from germline, CDR1 is LNHDA and CDR2 is SQIVND (reference sequence). With 3 bases clipped from V and 8 bases from J, the junction kept 5 bases outside the gene matches. The CDR3 spans 14 residues.

This clone turned up a few times. This chain uses TRBV27 with TRBJ2-7; 7 positions agree with TRBD2. The CDR3 consists of 15 residues. CDR1 and CDR2 (germline): MNHEY, SMNVEV (reference sequence). V trimming: 8 bases; J trimming: 1 base; junction bases outside the gene matches: 11. DNA for the CDR3: TGTGCCAGCCGATATAGCGGGTCGCCATCCTACGAGCAGTACTTC. It yields the protein CASRYSGSPSYEQYF.

The chain employs TRBV2 and TRBJ2-1, with TRBD2 identical over 9 bases. The V gene end was trimmed by 7 bases and the J gene end by 4 bases; junction bases not matched to a gene: 11. Per the germline V gene, CDR1 is SNHLY and CDR2 is FYNNEI. This CDR3 contains 16 residues. In DNA, the CDR3 is TGTGCCAGCACAGATACGGGCGGGGGGGATTACAATGAGCAGTTCTTC. Amino acids: CASTDTGGGDYNEQFF.

The V gene is TRBV24-1, the J gene TRBJ2-2, with a possible D match to TRBD2 (6 bases). This CDR3 comprises 15 residues. The V end was cut by 5 bases, the J end by 6 bases, with 15 bases between. Germline V CDR1 and CDR2: KGHDR, SFDVKD. The CDR3 bases are TGTGCCACCAGTGGGACGGAGGGACCTCCCGGGGAGCTGTTTTTT. Its protein is CATSGTEGPPGELFF.

The chain has TRBV6-5 and TRBJ2-7; TRBD2 matches 8 bases. Trimming cost V 4 bases and J 3 bases; bases outside gene matches: 5. Germline V CDR1 and CDR2: MNHEY, SVGAGI. The CDR3 spans 14 residues. The CDR3 here is CASSLGLEGYEQYF. The DNA for the CDR3 is TGTGCCAGCAGTTTGGGACTAGAAGGCTACGAGCAGTACTTC.

The table lists this clone with a few counts. The CDR3 is CSVSDRASGNTIYF. CDR3 in DNA: TGCAGCGTTTCGGACAGAGCCTCTGGAAACACCATATATTTT. The gene calls are TRBV29-1 and TRBJ1-3, with TRBD1 as a possible D gene (6 bases). The CDR3 is 14 residues long. The V end was cut by 5 bases, the J end by 0 bases, with 11 bases between. The germline V gene has CDR1 SQVTM and CDR2 ANQGSEA.

The V gene is TRBV18, the J gene TRBJ1-2; no reliable D call. Trimming removed 2 bases at V and 4 bases at J, with 8 bases between. The CDR3 is 13 residues long. Per germline, CDR1 KGHSH and CDR2 LQKENI. As DNA, the CDR3 is TGTGCCAGCTCACCATCAGGAAGCTATGGCTACACCTTC. Translating it yields CASSPSGSYGYTF.

The chain has TRBV7-9 and TRBJ1-2; 8 positions match TRBD1. This CDR3 has 17 residues. Germline assignment: CDR1 SEHNR and CDR2 FQNEAQ (reference sequence). After removal of 1 base from V and 5 bases from J, the junction contained 12 bases not matched to a gene. This chain's CDR3 is CASSLGVGQGGKYGYTF. The CDR3 DNA follows: TGTGCCAGCAGCTTAGGAGTCGGACAGGGAGGAAAATATGGCTACACCTTC. Filled out from reference TRBV7-9 and TRBJ1-2, the complete variable domain reads DTGVSQNPRHKITKRGQNVTFRCDPISEHNRLYWYRQTLGQGPEFLTYFQNEAQLEKSRLLSDRFSAERPKGSFSTLEIQRTEQGDSAMYLCASSLGVGQGGKYGYTFGSGTRLTVV.

The chain couples TRBV11-3 to TRBJ1-2; no clear D. This CDR3 region has 12 residues. Germline CDR1 reads SGHNT; CDR2 reads YENEEA. V lost 0 bases and J 7 bases, leaving 6 bases between the germline ends. The CDR3 loop is CASSLDGRGYTF. The DNA of the CDR3 is TGTGCCAGCAGCTTAGATGGCCGTGGCTACACCTTC.

The J gene is TRBJ2-7, the V gene TRBV3-1 (or the pseudogene TRBV3-2); 11 bases agree with TRBD2. The CDR3 is 16 amino acids. The germline gives CDR1 LGHDT, CDR2 YNNKEL (reference sequence). V was clipped by 1 base and J by 5 bases; unmatched bases: 7. The CDR3 region is CASSQVTSGGSDEQYF. CDR3 sequence (DNA): TGTGCCAGCAGCCAAGTAACTAGCGGGGGATCGGACGAGCAGTACTTC.

The chain uses TRBV5-1 and TRBJ2-3, with TRBD2 identical over 9 bases. Germline CDR1 and CDR2: SGHRS and YFSETQ. This CDR3 has 15 residues. Trimming removed 7 bases from V and 0 bases from J; junction bases left unmatched: 6. The CDR3 DNA is TGCGCCAGCGGGGCTAGCGGGACGAGCACAGATACGCAGTATTTT. As protein: CASGASGTSTDTQYF.

The chain has TRBV6-6 and TRBJ2-7; 7 nucleotides line up with TRBD2. The V segment lost 2 bases and the J segment 2 bases; nucleotides outside the gene matches: 3. The CDR3 has 14 residues. Germline CDR1 and CDR2: MNHNY and SVGAGI (reference sequence). CDR3 DNA: TGTGCCAGCAGTTACACTAGCGCAACCTACGAGCAGTACTTC. This sequence encodes CASSYTSATYEQYF.

The J gene is TRBJ2-1, the V gene TRBV5-1, with TRBD2 identical over 9 bases. J was trimmed by 0 bases and V by 0 bases; bases with no gene match: 10. Germline V CDR1 and CDR2: SGHRS, YFSETQ. The CDR3 consists of 19 residues. The CDR3 nucleotides read TGCGCCAGCAGCTTGGCAGCGGGAGGACATAAGGGCTCCTACAATGAGCAGTTCTTC. Its protein is CASSLAAGGHKGSYNEQFF.

The rearrangement links TRBV11-3 to TRBJ1-4; 9 nucleotides line up with TRBD1. Germline V gives CDR1 SGHNT, CDR2 YENEEA. Germline trimming cut 5 bases from V and 7 bases from J; bases unmatched to any gene: 8. This CDR3 comprises 15 residues. The CDR3, as DNA: TGTGCCAGCAGCGGCAGGGACAGGGTTAGTGAAAAACTGTTTTTT. Translating it yields CASSGRDRVSEKLFF.

Only a few counts were recorded for this clone. The V and J genes are TRBV7-9 and TRBJ1-5; D is unclear. CDR1 is SEHNR and CDR2 is FQNEAQ in the germline V gene (reference sequence). V shed 1 base and J shed 10 bases, with 11 bases lying between them. The CDR3 covers 13 residues. The DNA for the CDR3 is TGTGCCAGCAGCTTAGACGGCGGCGATCCCCAGCATTTT. Translated, it gives CASSLDGGDPQHF. Using reference TRBV7-9 and TRBJ1-5 for the parts outside the CDR3, the full variable domain is DTGVSQNPRHKITKRGQNVTFRCDPISEHNRLYWYRQTLGQGPEFLTYFQNEAQLEKSRLLSDRFSAERPKGSFSTLEIQRTEQGDSAMYLCASSLDGGDPQHFGDGTRLSIL.

The chain recombines TRBV20-1 with TRBJ2-1, with 9 bases identical to TRBD2. Germline values: CDR1 DFQATT, CDR2 SNEGSKA (reference sequence). V was pared by 6 bases and J by 3 bases, with 9 bases of the junction left unmatched. CDR3 length: 15 amino acids. CDR3 protein: CSASSGSGVYNEQFF. Here the CDR3 DNA reads TGCAGTGCCAGTAGCGGGAGCGGTGTCTACAATGAGCAGTTCTTC.